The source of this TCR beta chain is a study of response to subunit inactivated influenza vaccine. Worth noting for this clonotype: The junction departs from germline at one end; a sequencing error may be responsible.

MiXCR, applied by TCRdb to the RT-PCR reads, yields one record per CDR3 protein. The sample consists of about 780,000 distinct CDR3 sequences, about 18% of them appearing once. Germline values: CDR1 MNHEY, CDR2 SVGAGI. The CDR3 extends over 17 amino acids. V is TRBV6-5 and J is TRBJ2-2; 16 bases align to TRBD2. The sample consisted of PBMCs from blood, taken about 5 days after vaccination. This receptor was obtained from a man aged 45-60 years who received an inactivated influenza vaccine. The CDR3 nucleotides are TGTGCCAGCAGTTACCCGGGACTAGCGGGAGGGACCGGGGAGCTGTATTTT. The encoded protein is CASSYPGLAGGTGELYF.